The clone carrying this T cell receptor beta chain was seen ten or more times. This record belongs to a study of Graves' ophthalmopathy and Graves' hyperthyroidism. In germline, CDR1 is SQVTM, CDR2 ANQGSEA. The V end was cut by 3 bases, the J end by 3 bases, with 12 bases between. The CDR3 is made up of 13 amino acids. Amplifying from RNA transcripts, the study obtained TCR beta CDR3 regions. Investigators did first-round RT-PCR with HTBI primers, then second-round multiplex PCR. TCRdb recomputed calls from the multiplex PCR reads with MiXCR, one row per CDR3 protein. The sample has some 360,000 distinct CDR3 sequences; about 18% are singletons.

This TCR came from an adult woman with stable Graves' hyperthyroidism. The chain employs TRBV29-1 and TRBJ2-7; perhaps TRBD2 as D (5 bases). The specimen sequenced was peripheral blood. In DNA, the CDR3 is TGCAGCGTTGAGGGCAAAGGAGGCTACGAGCAGTACTTC. It codes for CSVEGKGGYEQYF.